The TCR beta chain under discussion was sequenced for a study of yellow fever vaccine responses in identical twins. Study-wide results and caveats: Reported findings indicate that twins' vaccine T cell responses seemed partially convergent, partially personalized.

Each CDR3 protein gets one entry after TCRdb re-called the RT-PCR reads with MiXCR. The table records under 1,500 distinct CDR3 sequences, over 85% of them present only once. Regarding this clonotype: Its antigen is unknown.

The germline gives CDR1 WNHNN, CDR2 SYGVQD (reference sequence). CDR3 size: 13 residues. V was clipped by 10 bases and J by 5 bases; unmatched bases: 9. The sequencing here drew on T cells from blood (PBMCs), unsorted or a sorted subset (not recorded which), taken before or after yellow fever vaccination (not recorded which). The TCR originated in a female donor who received the yellow fever vaccine. V usage is TRBV10-1 and J usage is TRBJ1-2; 8 nucleotides line up with TRBD1. CDR3 nucleotides: TGCGCCACCGCTCAGGGGGCTCGGTATGGCTACACCTTC. Protein product: CATAQGARYGYTF.